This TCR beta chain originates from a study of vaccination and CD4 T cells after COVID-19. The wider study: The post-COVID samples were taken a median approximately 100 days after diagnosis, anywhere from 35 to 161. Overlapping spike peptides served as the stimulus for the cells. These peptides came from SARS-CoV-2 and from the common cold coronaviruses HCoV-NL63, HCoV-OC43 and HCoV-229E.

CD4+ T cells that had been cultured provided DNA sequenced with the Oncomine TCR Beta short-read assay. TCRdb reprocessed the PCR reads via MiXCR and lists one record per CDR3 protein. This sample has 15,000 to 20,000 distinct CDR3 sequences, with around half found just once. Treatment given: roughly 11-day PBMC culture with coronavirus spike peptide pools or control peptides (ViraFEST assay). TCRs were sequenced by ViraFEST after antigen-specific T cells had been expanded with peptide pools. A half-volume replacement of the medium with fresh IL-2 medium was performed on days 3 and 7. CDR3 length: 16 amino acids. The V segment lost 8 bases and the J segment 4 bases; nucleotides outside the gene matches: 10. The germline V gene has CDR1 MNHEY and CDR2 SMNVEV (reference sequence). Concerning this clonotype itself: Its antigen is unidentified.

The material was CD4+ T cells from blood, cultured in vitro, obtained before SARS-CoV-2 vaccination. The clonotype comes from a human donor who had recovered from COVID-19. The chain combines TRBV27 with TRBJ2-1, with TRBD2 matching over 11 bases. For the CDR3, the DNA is TGTGCCAGCTGCCCGACTAGCGGGGAACAATACAATGAGCAGTTCTTC. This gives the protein CASCPTSGEQYNEQFF.